These 18 T cell receptor beta chains were sequenced from one sample in a study of T cell repertoires in cytomegalovirus infection. MiXCR was run by TCRdb on the reads, yielding one entry per CDR3 protein. This table has more than 200,000 distinct CDR3 sequences, approximately 10% appearing once. Sequenced input: PBMCs. The origin of the receptors is a human donor in good health (CMV status not recorded). Some clones in this sample may be carry-over from other donors' samples.

The sample holds many counts of this clonotype. The chain recombines TRBV7-8 with TRBJ2-6, with TRBD2 identical over 8 bases. The CDR3 length is 17 residues. V was pared by 2 bases and J by 1 base, with 4 bases of the junction left unmatched. Germline CDR1 reads SGHVS; CDR2 reads FQNEAQ. The CDR3 DNA follows: TGTGCCAGCAGCTTAACTAGCGGCACTTCTGGGGCCAACGTCCTGACTTTC. Translated: CASSLTSGTSGANVLTF.

This sequence joins TRBV5-4 and TRBJ1-1, with TRBD1 matching 7 bases. CDR3 length equals 16 residues. CDR1 SGHNT and CDR2 YYREEE come from the germline V gene (reference sequence). V lost 4 bases and J lost 2; bases outside the gene matches: 11. The CDR3 is CASSVEQGYGNTEAFF. Written as DNA, the CDR3 is TGTGCCAGCAGCGTGGAACAGGGGTATGGAAACACTGAAGCTTTCTTT.

The J gene is TRBJ2-7, the V gene TRBV7-2; possibly TRBD1 for D (5 bases). CDR1 is SGHTA, CDR2 FQGNSA, per germline. Trimming took off 5 bases at V and 9 bases at J, with 17 bases between the two ends. The CDR3 spans 13 residues. The chain's CDR3 is CASSGAWGAWQYF. DNA for the CDR3: TGTGCCAGCAGCGGGGCATGGGGTGCTTGGCAGTACTTC. Full variable domain (outside the CDR3, taken from reference TRBV7-2 and TRBJ2-7): GAGVSQSPSNKVTEKGKDVELRCDPISGHTALYWYRQSLGQGLEFLIYFQGNSAPDKSGLPSDRFSAERTGGSVSTLTIQRTQQEDSAVYLCASSGAWGAWQYFGPGTRLTVT.

This clonotype was recorded at least ten times. The J gene is TRBJ1-5, the V gene TRBV7-2; D not certain. V dropped 4 bases and J dropped 8 bases, with 9 bases sitting between them. Germline assignment: CDR1 SGHTA and CDR2 FQGNSA. This CDR3 is 12 amino acids long. CDR3 DNA sequence: TGTGCCAGCAGCTCCCTGAGTGAGCCCCAGCATTTT. It encodes CASSSLSEPQHF. Full variable domain (missing parts from reference TRBV7-2 and TRBJ1-5): GAGVSQSPSNKVTEKGKDVELRCDPISGHTALYWYRQSLGQGLEFLIYFQGNSAPDKSGLPSDRFSAERTGGSVSTLTIQRTQQEDSAVYLCASSSLSEPQHFGDGTRLSIL.

This clonotype was seen repeatedly, ten times or more. An end of the junction does not agree with germline; a read error may underlie this. This chain connects TRBV7-2 to TRBJ1-1; D is perhaps TRBD1 (6 bases). CDR3 length equals 11 residues. Per germline, CDR1 SGHTA and CDR2 FQGNSA. CDR3 in DNA: TGTGCCAGCAGCTTAGTAGCCGGACAGAGTTTT. Its protein product is CASSLVAGQSF.

The gene calls are TRBV20-1 and TRBJ2-7, with TRBD1 matching over 10 bases. Trimming cost V 0 bases and J 0 bases; bases outside gene matches: 5. Germline V gives CDR1 DFQATT, CDR2 SNEGSKA (reference sequence). The CDR3 totals 16 residues. Here the CDR3 DNA reads TGCAGTGCTAGAGACCCGGGACAGGGGAGCTCCTACGAGCAGTACTTC. It codes for CSARDPGQGSSYEQYF.

This clonotype was detected many times. The chain uses TRBV7-2 and TRBJ2-3, with 7 bases lining up with TRBD2. J gave up 4 bases and V 5 bases, and 12 bases lay outside the gene matches. The CDR3 covers 16 residues. Germline loops: CDR1 SGHTA, CDR2 FQGNSA. The CDR3 DNA sequence: TGTGCCAGCAGCCAAAGGGTGCGGGAGTTTCCAGATACGCAGTATTTT. Translated, it gives CASSQRVREFPDTQYF.

This clonotype was observed at least ten times. The chain uses TRBV7-6 and TRBJ2-3; D uncertain. The CDR3 sequence is 17 residues long. The germline V gene has CDR1 SGHVS and CDR2 FNYEAQ. V was shortened by 2 bases and J by 2 bases, with 17 bases between the two germline ends. For the CDR3, the DNA is TGTGCCAGCAGCTTAAGCGCCTCAGAGATGCCCACAGATACGCAGTATTTT. It encodes CASSLSASEMPTDTQYF.

This clonotype came up a few times. CDR3 nucleotides: TGTGCCAGCAGCTTACTCCCTGGGGCCAACGTCCTGACTTTC. It translates to CASSLLPGANVLTF. This chain connects TRBV7-8 to TRBJ2-6, with D unclear. V lost 2 bases, J lost 2 bases, and 4 bases lay in between. CDR3 size: 14 residues. Germline-derived CDR1 and CDR2 are SGHVS and FQNEAQ.

This clonotype has at least ten counts. The chain carries TRBV7-2 and TRBJ2-2, with D unresolved. Germline V gene sequence: CDR1 SGHTA, CDR2 FQGNSA. V lost 6 bases and J lost 0, with 14 bases in between. This CDR3 has 16 residues. The CDR3 nucleotides read TGTGCCAGCAGAAGGACCCCGCGCGCGAACACCGGGGAGCTGTTTTTT. It encodes CASRRTPRANTGELFF.

This chain uses TRBV29-1 with TRBJ2-1; 8 bases are shared with TRBD2. V was clipped by 7 bases and J by 7 bases; unmatched bases: 15. The CDR3 runs to 15 residues. From germline, CDR1 is SQVTM and CDR2 ANQGSEA. The CDR3 sequence: CSAGLGTTSSNEQFF. CDR3 coding DNA: TGCAGCGCGGGACTAGGGACCACCTCTTCTAATGAGCAGTTCTTC.

The rearrangement uses TRBV19 and TRBJ1-5, with unresolved D. Germline V gene data show CDR1 as LNHDA and CDR2 as SQIVND (reference sequence). V was clipped by 3 bases and J by 5 bases, with 14 bases between them. The CDR3 sequence is 15 residues long. In DNA, the CDR3 is TGTGCCAGTAGTATGAAAAGGGCGGGCCATCAGCCCCAGCATTTT. Translation: CASSMKRAGHQPQHF. Variable domain in full (rest from reference TRBV19 and TRBJ1-5): DGGITQSPKYLFRKEGQNVTLSCEQNLNHDAMYWYRQDPGQGLRLIYYSQIVNDFQKGDIAEGYSVSREKKESFPLTVTSAQKNPTAFYLCASSMKRAGHQPQHFGDGTRLSIL.

In this sample, this clonotype turned up a few times. The rearrangement links TRBV30 to TRBJ2-2, with a possible D match to TRBD2 (6 bases). The V and J ends lost 8 bases and 6 bases respectively, with 13 bases between them. Per the germline V gene, CDR1 is GTSNPN and CDR2 is SVGIG (reference sequence). The CDR3 totals 12 residues. The CDR3 sequence: CAHSAGPGELFF. The CDR3 DNA reads TGTGCCCATTCTGCGGGACCCGGGGAGCTGTTTTTT.

The chain uses TRBV20-1 and TRBJ2-7; possibly TRBD2 for D (5 bases). Trimming cost V 0 bases and J 2 bases, with 14 bases left between them. The CDR3 runs 15 residues. Germline V lookup: CDR1 DFQATT, CDR2 SNEGSKA (reference sequence). The CDR3 is CSARDQSGRTYEQYF. The CDR3 DNA reads as TGCAGTGCTAGAGATCAATCGGGGAGAACCTACGAGCAGTACTTC.

This sequence joins TRBV20-1 and TRBJ2-6, with no clear D. V was pared by 5 bases and J by 2 bases, with 10 bases between. Looked up from germline, CDR1 is DFQATT and CDR2 is SNEGSKA (reference sequence). The CDR3 spans 14 residues. This CDR3 is CSAPDTTGANVLTF. CDR3 nucleotides: TGCAGTGCTCCCGACACCACTGGGGCCAACGTCCTGACTTTC.

V and J are TRBV7-2 and TRBJ2-1, with D possibly matching TRBD1 (6 bases). The V end was cut by 3 bases, the J end by 10 bases, with 13 bases between. The length of the CDR3 is 13 residues. Germline assignment: CDR1 SGHTA and CDR2 FQGNSA. The CDR3 loop is CASSFGTPSEQFF. The CDR3 DNA follows: TGTGCCAGCAGCTTCGGGACACCTTCGGAGCAGTTCTTC.

This clonotype occurred many times. The chain links TRBV7-2 to TRBJ2-2, with D perhaps TRBD2 (6 bases). The CDR3 has 15 amino acids. The germline V gene encodes CDR1 SGHTA and CDR2 FQGNSA. The V and J ends lost 5 bases and 7 bases respectively, with 17 bases between them. The CDR3 DNA sequence: TGTGCCAGCAGCCGCCCTAGACTAGTCGGCGGGGAGCTGTTTTTT. Translated: CASSRPRLVGGELFF.

This clonotype was seen many times. The V call is TRBV7-6, the J call TRBJ2-7, with unresolved D. This CDR3 spans 14 amino acids. The germline V gene has CDR1 SGHVS and CDR2 FNYEAQ. Trimming removed 0 bases from V and 1 base from J, with 7 bases in between. The DNA for the CDR3 is TGTGCCAGCAGCTTAGCGGAACAGTCCTACGAGCAGTACTTC. Its protein product is CASSLAEQSYEQYF.